The clone carrying this TCR beta chain turned up a few times. V trimming: 0 bases; J trimming: 2 bases; junction bases outside the gene matches: 12. Germline V lookup: CDR1 LGHDT, CDR2 YNNKEL (reference sequence). CDR3 size: 19 residues. This entry belongs to a study of blood T cell repertoires in COVID-19. Study-wide background: Samples came from the United States, Italy and Spain, spanning acute and convalescent COVID-19. PBMCs, B-cell-depleted T cells, or T cells were the source of the cDNA or gDNA that made up the material.

Per the study methods: Amplification of reference gene primers provided the estimated nucleated cell counts. Produced via immunoSEQ multiplex PCR; TCRdb's table is partial and in-frame only. V and J calls and clone size come straight from that table; D and trimming were deduced from the DNA. This table has 50,000 to 70,000 clones, 75% to 90% appearing once. The TCR sequence derives from a woman in her seventies with active COVID-19. The chain has TRBV3-1 (or the pseudogene TRBV3-2) and TRBJ2-1; 8 nucleotides agree with TRBD2. Sequenced sample: peripheral blood. The CDR3 coding sequence is TGTGCCAGCAGCCAAGATTTTGGAACTAGCGGCCATACCTACAATGAGCAGTTCTTC. It codes for CASSQDFGTSGHTYNEQFF.